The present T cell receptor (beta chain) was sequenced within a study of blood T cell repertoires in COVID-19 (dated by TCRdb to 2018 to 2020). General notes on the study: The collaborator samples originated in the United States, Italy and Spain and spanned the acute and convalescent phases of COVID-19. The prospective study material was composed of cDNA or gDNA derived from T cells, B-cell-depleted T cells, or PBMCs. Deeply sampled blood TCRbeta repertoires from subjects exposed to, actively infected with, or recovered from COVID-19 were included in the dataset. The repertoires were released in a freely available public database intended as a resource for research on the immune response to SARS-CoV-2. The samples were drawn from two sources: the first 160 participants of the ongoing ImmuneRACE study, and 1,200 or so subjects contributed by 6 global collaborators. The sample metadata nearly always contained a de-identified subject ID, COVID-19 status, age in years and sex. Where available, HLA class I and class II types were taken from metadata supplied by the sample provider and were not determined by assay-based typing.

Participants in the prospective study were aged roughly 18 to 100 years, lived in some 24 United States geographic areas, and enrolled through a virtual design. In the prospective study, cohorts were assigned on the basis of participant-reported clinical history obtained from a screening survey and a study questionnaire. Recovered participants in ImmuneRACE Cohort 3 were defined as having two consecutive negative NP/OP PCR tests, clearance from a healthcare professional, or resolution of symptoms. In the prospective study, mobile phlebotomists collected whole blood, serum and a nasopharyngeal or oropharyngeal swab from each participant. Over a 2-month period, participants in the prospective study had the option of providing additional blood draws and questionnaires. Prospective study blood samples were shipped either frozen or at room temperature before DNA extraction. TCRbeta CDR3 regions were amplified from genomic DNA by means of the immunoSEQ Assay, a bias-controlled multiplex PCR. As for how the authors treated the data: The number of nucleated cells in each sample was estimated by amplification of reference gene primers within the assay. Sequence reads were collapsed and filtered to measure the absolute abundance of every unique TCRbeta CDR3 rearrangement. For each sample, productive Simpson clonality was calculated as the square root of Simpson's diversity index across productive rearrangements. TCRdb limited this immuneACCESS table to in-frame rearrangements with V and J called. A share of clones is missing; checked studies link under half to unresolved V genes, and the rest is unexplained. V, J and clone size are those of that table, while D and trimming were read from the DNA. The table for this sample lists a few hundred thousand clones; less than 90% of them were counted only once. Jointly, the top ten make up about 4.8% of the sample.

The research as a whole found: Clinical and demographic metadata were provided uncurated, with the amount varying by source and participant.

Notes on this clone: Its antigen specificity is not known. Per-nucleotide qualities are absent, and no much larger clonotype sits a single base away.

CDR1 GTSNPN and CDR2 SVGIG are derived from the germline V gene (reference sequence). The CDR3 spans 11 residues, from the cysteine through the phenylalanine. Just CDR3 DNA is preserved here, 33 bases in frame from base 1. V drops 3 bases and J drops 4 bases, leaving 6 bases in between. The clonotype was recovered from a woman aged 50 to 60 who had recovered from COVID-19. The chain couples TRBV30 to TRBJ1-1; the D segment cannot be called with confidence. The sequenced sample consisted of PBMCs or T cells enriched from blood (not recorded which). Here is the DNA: TGTGCCTGGAGGGCGGGCACTGAAGCTTTCTTT. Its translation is CAWRAGTEAFF.